What follows are 6 T cell receptor beta chains derived from one specimen sequenced in a study of T cells in narcolepsy. Repertoires were generated with immunoSEQ multiplex PCR, while TCRdb's copy carries only in-frame clones and drops some. The data hold 30,000 to 35,000 clones, with roughly four fifths observed a single time. Material: CD45RA- memory CD4+ T cells from PBMCs. The receptors here all came from a human donor with narcolepsy.

V is TRBV5-1 and J is TRBJ2-1, with D perhaps TRBD2 (5 bases). This CDR3 contains 15 residues. Trimming removed 3 bases from V and 5 bases from J, with 15 bases in between. From germline, CDR1 is SGHRS and CDR2 YFSETQ. The CDR3, as DNA: TGCGCCAGCAGCTACAAGGTAATGAGGGACAATGAGCAGTTCTTC. Residues: CASSYKVMRDNEQFF.

There are a few counts of this clone. The J gene is TRBJ1-5, the V gene TRBV19; TRBD1 matches 11 bases. The CDR3 has 15 residues. Germline CDR1 LNHDA, CDR2 SQIVND (reference sequence). Trimming took 6 bases from V and 6 from J; bases not matched to a gene: 7. CDR3 sequence: CASRTDRGLGQPQHF. For the CDR3, the DNA is TGTGCCAGTAGAACGGACAGGGGGCTCGGTCAGCCCCAGCATTTT.

The CDR3 region is CASSSRAGVSYNSPLHF. CDR3 nucleotide sequence: TGTGCCAGCAGCTCCAGAGCGGGAGTCTCCTATAATTCACCCCTCCACTTT. The rearrangement links TRBV5-6 to TRBJ1-6; D unresolved. CDR1 is SGHDT and CDR2 is YYEEEE in the germline V gene. The V end lost 3 bases, the J end lost 0 bases, and 13 bases lay between the germline ends. The CDR3 spans 17 residues.

In this sample, this clone turned up once. The J gene is TRBJ2-7, the V gene TRBV25-1; D not certain. The length of the CDR3 is 14 residues. CDR1 and CDR2 from the germline V gene are MGHDK and SYGVNS. Trimming cost V 2 bases and J 4 bases, with 12 bases left between them. The CDR3 DNA reads as TGTGCCAGCAGTGAAGAGGCCTACGGATACGAGCAGTACTTC. Protein product: CASSEEAYGYEQYF.

J is TRBJ2-1 and V is TRBV7-2; TRBD2 agrees at 11 bases. This CDR3 contains 16 residues. Trimming removed 0 bases from V and 4 bases from J; junction bases left unmatched: 2. CDR1 and CDR2 from the germline V gene are SGHTA and FQGNSA. CDR3 protein: CASSLASGGGYNEQFF. DNA for the CDR3: TGTGCCAGCAGCTTAGCTAGCGGGGGGGGATACAATGAGCAGTTCTTC. The full variable domain, completed using reference TRBV7-2 and TRBJ2-1, is GAGVSQSPSNKVTEKGKDVELRCDPISGHTALYWYRQSLGQGLEFLIYFQGNSAPDKSGLPSDRFSAERTGGSVSTLTIQRTQQEDSAVYLCASSLASGGGYNEQFFGPGTRLTVL.

This chain links TRBV2 with TRBJ2-3, with 11 bases that match TRBD2. The germline CDR1 and CDR2 sequences are SNHLY and FYNNEI. V shed 1 base, J shed 4 bases, and the junction held 4 bases outside the gene matches. The CDR3 length is 16 residues. The CDR3 DNA reads TGTGCCAGCAGTGAAGGGTTAGCGGGGGGGGCAGATACGCAGTATTTT. Its protein is CASSEGLAGGADTQYF. Drawing the rest from reference TRBV2 and TRBJ2-3, the complete variable domain is EPEVTQTPSHQVTQMGQEVILRCVPISNHLYFYWYRQILGQKVEFLVSFYNNEISEKSEIFDDQFSVERPDGSNFTLKIRSTKLEDSAMYFCASSEGLAGGADTQYFGPGTRLTVL.